This is a list of T cell receptor beta chains from one sample in a study of radiotherapy plus CTLA-4 blockade in lung cancer. Measured with immunoSEQ multiplex PCR; TCRdb has only the in-frame clones, and not every one. Of 55,000 to 75,000 clones listed, around 69% were seen once; the top ten hold approximately 16%. Here the sequenced sample was peripheral blood, taken from a patient treated with radiotherapy plus ipilimumab. Source of these receptors: a human donor with non-small cell lung cancer whose response to radiotherapy plus ipilimumab could not be evaluated. Some clones in this sample may be carry-over from other donors' samples. The CDR3 runs from the conserved cysteine through the conserved F or W. D genes are given only for firm matches.

TRBV2	TRBD1	TRBJ2-7	CASSEAGQGVNEQYF	TGTGCCAGCAGTGAAGCAGGACAGGGGGTGAACGAGCAGTACTTC
TRBV5-4	.	TRBJ2-7	CASRRDLGAYEQYF	TGTGCCAGCCGGAGGGACTTAGGGGCCTACGAGCAGTACTTC
TRBV9	.	TRBJ1-4	CASSVQGSTTNEKLFF	TGTGCCAGCAGCGTACAGGGCTCTACAACTAATGAAAAACTGTTTTTT
TRBV6-5	.	TRBJ2-2	CASSYGGRTGELFF	TGTGCCAGCTCCTACGGGGGGCGGACCGGGGAGCTGTTTTTT
TRBV7-2	.	TRBJ2-7	CASSLVTKYEQYF	TGTGCCAGCAGCTTAGTGACAAAATACGAGCAGTACTTC
TRBV2	.	TRBJ1-2	CATREHILEETF	TGTGCCACCCGGGAGCACATACTAGAGGAAACCTTC
TRBV18	.	TRBJ1-4	CASSGGFSGTTNEKLFF	TGTGCCAGTTCTGGAGGATTCAGTGGGACAACTAATGAAAAACTGTTTTTT
TRBV19	.	TRBJ2-5	CASSSRAGDQETQYF	TGTGCCAGTAGTTCGAGGGCAGGCGATCAAGAGACCCAGTACTTC
TRBV5-1	.	TRBJ1-1	CASSLVGVETEAFF	TGCGCCAGCAGCTTGGTAGGGGTGGAGACTGAAGCTTTCTTT
TRBV5-1	TRBD2	TRBJ2-3	CASKFGGAENTQYF	TGCGCCAGCAAGTTCGGGGGGGCCGAGAATACGCAGTATTTT
TRBV2	TRBD2	TRBJ2-1	CASRRTSGGSYDEQFF	TGTGCCAGCAGGCGAACTAGCGGGGGGTCTTACGATGAGCAGTTCTTC
TRBV10-3	.	TRBJ2-7	CAIASASYEQYF	TGTGCCATCGCAAGCGCTTCCTACGAGCAGTACTTC
TRBV5-1	TRBD2	TRBJ2-5	CASSLAGPGRGETQYF	TGCGCCAGCAGCTTGGCCGGACCGGGGCGGGGGGAGACCCAGTACTTC
TRBV10-1	.	TRBJ1-4	CASRSGHNEKLFF	TGCGCCAGCAGATCAGGCCACAATGAAAAACTGTTTTTT
TRBV7-2	.	TRBJ2-3	CASSVGLRTDTQYF	TGTGCCAGCAGCGTGGGACTCCGCACAGATACGCAGTATTTT
TRBV5-1	TRBD2	TRBJ2-3	CASSLGGGGTTDTQYF	TGCGCCAGCAGCTTGGGCGGGGGGGGCACCACAGATACGCAGTATTTT
TRBV5-1	TRBD1	TRBJ1-1	CASSSRQGNTEAFF	TGCGCCAGCAGCTCAAGACAGGGGAACACTGAAGCTTTCTTT
TRBV28	.	TRBJ1-2	CASSRTVNYGYTF	TGTGCCAGCAGTCGGACAGTTAACTATGGCTACACCTTC
TRBV18	TRBD1	TRBJ1-5	CASSPSSGQNQPQHF	TGTGCCAGCTCACCATCGTCGGGACAGAATCAGCCCCAGCATTTT